This section outlines one T cell receptor beta chain sequence together with its context. The CDR3 is made up of 14 amino acids. V was clipped by 0 bases and J by 0 bases, with 3 bases between them. Germline CDR1 LGHNA, CDR2 YSLEER. Using a J-beta primer mix together with a sample-barcoded 5' primer, a second PCR was run for about 6 to 11 cycles. The authors tagged each cDNA molecule using a template-switch adaptor with 12 random nucleotides. TCRdb reanalysed the 5' RACE reads using MiXCR and keeps one entry per CDR3 protein. This sample has 1.5 million to 1.8 million distinct CDR3 sequences; about 45% occur once, and the top ten carry just over 4%. This record comes from a study of blood T cells in healthy people across ages.

The sample comprised blood. This clonotype was sampled from a woman under 30 in good health. V and J are TRBV4-3 and TRBJ1-3; D gene unclear. Written as DNA, the CDR3 is TGCGCCAGCAGCCAAGAGAGCTCTGGAAACACCATATATTTT. Residues: CASSQESSGNTIYF.